The clone carrying this T cell receptor beta chain was observed a single time. Its antigen is as yet unknown. Using immunoSEQ multiplex PCR, the repertoire was profiled, and TCRdb retains in-frame clones only, with some absent. The sample lists tens of thousands of clones; 90% to 97% were seen once. The data are from a study of human thymus T cells. Study-level results: Biased V and J segment usage appeared in thymus and peripheral blood. The related literature has documented a marked overlap of thymic repertoires among unrelated individuals.

Thymic tissue was derived from resections collected during corrective heart surgery. Donors were healthy Finnish babies undergoing corrective operations for congenital heart defects. Germline V gene data show CDR1 as MGHDK and CDR2 as SYGVNS. The CDR3 loop spans 15 amino acids. V shed 2 bases and J 8 bases; nucleotides not matched to a gene: 4. The source material was thymus tissue. This TCR was recovered from a boy less than two years old with a congenital heart defect but otherwise immunologically healthy. The chain uses TRBV25-1 and TRBJ1-6, with 9 bases that match TRBD1. The CDR3 coding sequence is TGTGCCAGCAGTGAAACAGGGGGCGAAGATTCACCCCTCCACTTT. Translated: CASSETGGEDSPLHF.